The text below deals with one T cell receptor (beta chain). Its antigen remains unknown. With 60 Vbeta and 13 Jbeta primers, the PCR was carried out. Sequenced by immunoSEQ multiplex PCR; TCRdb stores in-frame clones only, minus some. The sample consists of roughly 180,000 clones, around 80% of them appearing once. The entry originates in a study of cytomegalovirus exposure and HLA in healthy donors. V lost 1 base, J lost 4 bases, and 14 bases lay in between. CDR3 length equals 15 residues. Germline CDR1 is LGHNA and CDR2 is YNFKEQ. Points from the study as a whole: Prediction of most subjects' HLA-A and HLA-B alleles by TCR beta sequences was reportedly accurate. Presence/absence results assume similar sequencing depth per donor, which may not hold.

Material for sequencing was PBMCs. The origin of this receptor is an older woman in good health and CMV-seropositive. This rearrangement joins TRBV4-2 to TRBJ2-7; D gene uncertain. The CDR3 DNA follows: TGTGCCAGCAGCCAAGTGAATCAGTCACCTTACGAGCAGTACTTC. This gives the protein CASSQVNQSPYEQYF.